This T cell receptor (beta chain) was identified during a study of T-cell reconstitution after alpha-beta-depleted transplantation in children. The V end was cut by 1 base, the J end by 6 bases, with 16 bases between. In germline, CDR1 is SGHTA, CDR2 FQGNSA. The CDR3 runs to 16 residues. It was with unique molecular identifiers that the TCRbeta library was prepared. TCRdb itself ran the PCR reads through MiXCR, one entry per CDR3 protein. The sample has 360,000 or so distinct CDR3 sequences, around 21% seen once. The chain recombines TRBV7-2 with TRBJ2-1, with D possibly TRBD2 on 6 matching bases. The sequencing used PBMCs from the stem cell graft donor, collected from the stem cell graft. The TCR sequence derives from a human donor who donated a stem cell graft to a child with acute myeloid leukemia. In DNA, the CDR3 is TGTGCCAGCAGCTTAGTTTCCGGGGGTCTATCCAATGAGCAGTTCTTC. Translated: CASSLVSGGLSNEQFF.